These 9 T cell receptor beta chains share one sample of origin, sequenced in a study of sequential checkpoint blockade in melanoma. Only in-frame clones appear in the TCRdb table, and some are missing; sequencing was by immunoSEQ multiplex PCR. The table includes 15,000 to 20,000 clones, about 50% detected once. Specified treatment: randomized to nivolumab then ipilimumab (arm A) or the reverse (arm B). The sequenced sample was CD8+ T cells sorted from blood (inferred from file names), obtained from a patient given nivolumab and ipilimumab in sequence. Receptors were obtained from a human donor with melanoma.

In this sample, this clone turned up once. CDR3 nucleotides: TGTGCCAGCAGCCAACTAGGGGACTCAGCCTACAATGAGCAGTTCTTC. Translation: CASSQLGDSAYNEQFF. This chain links TRBV4-2 with TRBJ2-1, with a weak D call TRBD2 (6 bases). The CDR3 length is 16 residues. Germline CDR1 LGHNA, CDR2 YNFKEQ. Trimming stripped 2 bases from V and 2 bases from J, with 13 bases between.

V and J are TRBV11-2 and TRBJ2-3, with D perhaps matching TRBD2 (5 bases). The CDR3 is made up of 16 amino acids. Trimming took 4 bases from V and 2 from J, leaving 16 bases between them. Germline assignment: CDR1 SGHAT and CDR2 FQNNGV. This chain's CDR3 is CASSYIAGGNTDTQYF. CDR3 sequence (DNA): TGTGCCAGCAGCTACATTGCCGGAGGAAACACAGATACGCAGTATTTT.

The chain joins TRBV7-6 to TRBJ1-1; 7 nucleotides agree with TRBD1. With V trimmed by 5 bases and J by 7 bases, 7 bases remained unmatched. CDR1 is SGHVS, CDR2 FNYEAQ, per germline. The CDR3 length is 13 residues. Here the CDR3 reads CASSQQGLHEAFF. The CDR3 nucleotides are TGTGCCAGCAGCCAACAGGGGCTGCATGAAGCTTTCTTT.

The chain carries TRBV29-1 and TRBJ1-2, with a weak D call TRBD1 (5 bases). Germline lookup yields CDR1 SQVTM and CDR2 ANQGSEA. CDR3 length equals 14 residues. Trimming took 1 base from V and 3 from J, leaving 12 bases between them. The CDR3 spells CSVEGTRDYYGYTF. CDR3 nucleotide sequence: TGCAGCGTTGAAGGAACCAGGGACTACTATGGCTACACCTTC.

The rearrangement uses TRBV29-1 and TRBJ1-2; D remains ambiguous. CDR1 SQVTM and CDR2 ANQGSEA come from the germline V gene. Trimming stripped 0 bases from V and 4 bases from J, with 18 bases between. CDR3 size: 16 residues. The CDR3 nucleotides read TGCAGCGTTGAAGATCTGGACTATGGGGTGAGCTATGGCTACACCTTC. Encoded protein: CSVEDLDYGVSYGYTF.

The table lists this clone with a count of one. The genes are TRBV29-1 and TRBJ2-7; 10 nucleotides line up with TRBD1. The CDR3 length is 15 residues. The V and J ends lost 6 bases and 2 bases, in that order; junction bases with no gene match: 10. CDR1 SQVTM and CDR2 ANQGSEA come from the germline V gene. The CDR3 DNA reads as TGCAGCGTAGGACAATCCGGGACAGGGGCCTACGAGCAGTACTTC. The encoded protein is CSVGQSGTGAYEQYF.

The CDR3 protein is CASSLGQYEQYF. Written as DNA, the CDR3 is TGTGCCAGCAGCTTGGGGCAGTACGAGCAGTACTTC. The rearrangement links TRBV5-6 to TRBJ2-7; no clear D. In germline, CDR1 is SGHDT, CDR2 YYEEEE. With 0 bases removed from V and 4 bases from J, the gap between germline ends came to 5 bases. CDR3 length: 12 residues.

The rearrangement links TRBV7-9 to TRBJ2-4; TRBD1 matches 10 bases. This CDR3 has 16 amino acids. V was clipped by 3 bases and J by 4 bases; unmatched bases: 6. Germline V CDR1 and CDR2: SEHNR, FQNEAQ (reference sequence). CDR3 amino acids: CASSFAGQGLKNIQYF. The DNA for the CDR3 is TGTGCCAGCAGCTTCGCGGGACAGGGGCTAAAAAACATTCAGTACTTC.

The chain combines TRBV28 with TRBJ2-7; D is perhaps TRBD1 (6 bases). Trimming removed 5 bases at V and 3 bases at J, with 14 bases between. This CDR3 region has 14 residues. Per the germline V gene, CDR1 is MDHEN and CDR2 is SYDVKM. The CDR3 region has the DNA TGTGCCAGCAGTGACTCAACAGGGATCTACGAGCAGTACTTC. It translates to CASSDSTGIYEQYF. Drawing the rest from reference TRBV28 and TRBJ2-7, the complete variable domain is DVKVTQSSRYLVKRTGEKVFLECVQDMDHENMFWYRQDPGLGLRLIYFSYDVKMKEKGDIPEGYSVSREKKERFSLILESASTNQTSMYLCASSDSTGIYEQYFGPGTRLTVT.